Shown below are 28 T cell receptor beta chains from a single sample sequenced in a study of CD8 T cells in Susac syndrome. Random hexamers were used to reverse transcribe roughly 0.5 to 1 ug of RNA. Using its own MiXCR run on the immunoSEQ multiplex PCR reads, TCRdb lists one record per CDR3 protein. Of 100,000 to 150,000 distinct CDR3 sequences listed, nearly 95% are singletons. Sequencing used CD4+ T cells from PBMCs. The receptors here all came from a human donor in good health.

This clonotype was seen once. This sequence joins TRBV19 and TRBJ1-2, with a tentative D call TRBD1 (5 bases). The CDR3 extends over 15 amino acids. Germline V gene data show CDR1 as LNHDA and CDR2 as SQIVND (reference sequence). Deletions cut 6 bases from V and 4 bases from J, with 18 bases between. The CDR3 coding sequence is TGTGCCAGTAGCAATTCCCCCCAGGGAATCTATGGCTACACCTTC. Translation gives CASSNSPQGIYGYTF.

This sequence joins TRBV6-5 and TRBJ2-7, with 7 positions matching TRBD2. The CDR3 has 17 amino acids. Germline V gene lookup returns CDR1 MNHEY and CDR2 SVGAGI. V lost 0 bases, J lost 5 bases, and 13 bases stayed unmatched. CDR3 region: CASSYSNVRREVHEQYF. CDR3 nucleotides: TGTGCCAGCAGTTACTCGAATGTACGACGGGAGGTCCACGAGCAGTACTTC.

V gene TRBV7-2 combines with J gene TRBJ2-6; D not certain. The CDR3 covers 16 residues. V was pared by 5 bases and J by 2 bases, with 13 bases between. From germline, CDR1 is SGHTA and CDR2 FQGNSA. DNA for the CDR3: TGTGCCAGCAGCCCAAGGGTCCTGACTGGGGCCAACGTCCTGACTTTC. This gives the protein CASSPRVLTGANVLTF.

The chain couples TRBV6-6 to TRBJ1-1; D is uncertain. Trimming removed 6 bases from V and 3 bases from J, with 11 bases in between. This CDR3 has 13 amino acids. Germline V CDR1 and CDR2: MNHNY, SVGAGI (reference sequence). CDR3 sequence: CASSREWDTEAFF. CDR3 bases: TGTGCCAGCAGCCGGGAGTGGGACACTGAAGCTTTCTTT.

The chain carries TRBV3-1 and TRBJ2-7; tentatively, D is TRBD1 or TRBD2 (5 bases each). The CDR3 is made up of 12 amino acids. The germline V gene encodes CDR1 LGHDT and CDR2 YNNKEL (reference sequence). Trimming shortened V by 4 bases and J by 9 bases, and 13 bases separated the two germline ends. The CDR3 sequence: CASSRPGQLQYF. For the CDR3, the DNA is TGTGCCAGCAGCCGCCCGGGGCAACTGCAGTACTTC.

The rearrangement uses TRBV6-1 and TRBJ1-1, with 7 bases fitting TRBD1. The CDR3 loop spans 15 amino acids. J was trimmed by 4 bases and V by 2 bases; bases with no gene match: 7. Germline CDR1 MNHNS, CDR2 SASEGT. CDR3 DNA: TGTGCCAGCAGTGAAAGGGGGCTAGGGGGCACTGAAGCTTTCTTT. Amino acids: CASSERGLGGTEAFF.

V gene TRBV5-1 combines with J gene TRBJ2-7; D perhaps matches TRBD1 (6 bases). V gave up 4 bases and J gave up 3 bases, with 11 bases separating them. This CDR3 contains 13 residues. Germline V lookup: CDR1 SGHRS, CDR2 YFSETQ. The CDR3 is CASSPDSHYEQYF. In DNA, the CDR3 is TGCGCCAGCAGCCCGGACAGCCACTACGAGCAGTACTTC.

The V and J genes are TRBV7-2 and TRBJ2-5, with D unclear. CDR1 is SGHTA and CDR2 is FQGNSA in the germline V gene. The ends were cut back, 5 bases at V and 1 base at J, with 14 bases in the middle. CDR3 length: 15 amino acids. The CDR3 DNA is TGTGCCAGCAGCCCTAACATAATAAGCCAAGAGACCCAGTACTTC. Protein product: CASSPNIISQETQYF. The variable domain in full, completed from reference TRBV7-2 and TRBJ2-5, reads GAGVSQSPSNKVTEKGKDVELRCDPISGHTALYWYRQSLGQGLEFLIYFQGNSAPDKSGLPSDRFSAERTGGSVSTLTIQRTQQEDSAVYLCASSPNIISQETQYFGPGTRLLVL.

V gene TRBV29-1 combines with J gene TRBJ2-1, with 9 positions matching TRBD2. V was clipped by 4 bases and J by 8 bases; unmatched bases: 3. The CDR3 has 12 amino acids. In germline, CDR1 is SQVTM, CDR2 ANQGSEA. Here the CDR3 reads CSVVVAGDEQFF. The CDR3, as DNA: TGCAGCGTTGTTGTAGCGGGAGATGAGCAGTTCTTC.

The J gene is TRBJ2-5, the V gene TRBV6-5, with 7 bases matching TRBD1. In germline, CDR1 is MNHEY, CDR2 SVGAGI. The CDR3 contains 13 residues. V lost 5 bases and J lost 5; bases outside the gene matches: 5. Here the CDR3 reads CASSEQGWETQYF. CDR3 sequence (DNA): TGTGCCAGCAGTGAACAGGGGTGGGAGACCCAGTACTTC.

The chain is built from TRBV5-1 and TRBJ2-7, with 9 bases matching TRBD1. CDR1 is SGHRS, CDR2 YFSETQ, per germline. This CDR3 has 14 residues. The V gene end was trimmed by 4 bases and the J gene end by 3 bases; junction bases not matched to a gene: 5. For the CDR3, the DNA is TGCGCCAGCAGCACGGGACAGGGCGGCTACGAGCAGTACTTC. This gives the protein CASSTGQGGYEQYF.

The rearrangement uses TRBV9 and TRBJ2-5; TRBD2 matches 8 bases. Losses at the gene ends were 0 bases for V and 1 base for J; bases not matched to a gene: 2. The CDR3 contains 15 residues. Germline V lookup: CDR1 SGDLS, CDR2 YYNGEE. The CDR3 coding sequence is TGTGCCAGCAGCGTAGCGGGAGGGATCCAAGAGACCCAGTACTTC. Amino acids: CASSVAGGIQETQYF.

CDR3 residues: CSVETSGRTDTQYF. The CDR3 bases are TGCAGCGTTGAGACTAGCGGCCGCACAGATACGCAGTATTTT. This chain links TRBV29-1 with TRBJ2-3; the match to TRBD2 covers 9 bases. This CDR3 is built from 14 residues. Germline CDR1 reads SQVTM; CDR2 reads ANQGSEA. V was clipped by 3 bases and J by 1 base; unmatched bases: 2.

The chain has TRBV27 and TRBJ1-2, with TRBD1 matching over 9 bases. V trimming: 2 bases; J trimming: 8 bases; junction bases outside the gene matches: 3. The CDR3 runs to 13 residues. Germline lookup yields CDR1 MNHEY and CDR2 SMNVEV (reference sequence). In DNA form, the CDR3 reads TGTGCCAGCAGTTTAAACACAGGGGGCGGCTACACCTTC. Its protein product is CASSLNTGGGYTF.

The chain joins TRBV3-1 to TRBJ2-5; D is possibly TRBD2 (5 bases). Germline CDR1 LGHDT, CDR2 YNNKEL (reference sequence). The CDR3 is 14 amino acids. Trimming took off 0 bases at V and 4 bases at J, with 9 bases between the two ends. CDR3 sequence: CASSQDPSGETQYF. The DNA for the CDR3 is TGTGCCAGCAGCCAAGATCCCAGCGGAGAGACCCAGTACTTC.

V usage is TRBV13 and J usage is TRBJ2-4, with D tentatively TRBD2 (6 bases). Germline CDR1 reads PRHDT; CDR2 reads FYEKMQ (reference sequence). V was trimmed by 4 bases and J by 6 bases, leaving 16 bases between them. This CDR3 contains 15 residues. The DNA for the CDR3 is TGTGCCAGCAGCTACCGGCCAGACGGGGGAAACATTCAGTACTTC. It specifies CASSYRPDGGNIQYF.

The chain couples TRBV2 to TRBJ1-5; D is ambiguous. CDR1 is SNHLY and CDR2 is FYNNEI in the germline V gene. V was cut by 2 bases and J by 4 bases, with 9 bases left in between. The CDR3 contains 14 residues. CDR3 bases: TGTGCCAGCAGTGAATTGGTTCCAAATCAGCCCCAGCATTTT. Protein: CASSELVPNQPQHF.

This clonotype was seen once. The J gene is TRBJ2-7, the V gene TRBV4-2; possibly TRBD2 for D (5 bases). Trimming removed 0 bases from V and 3 bases from J, with 9 bases in between. The CDR3 runs to 14 residues. Germline V lookup: CDR1 LGHNA, CDR2 YNFKEQ. The CDR3 loop reads CASSQEAGIYEQYF. CDR3 nucleotide sequence: TGTGCCAGCAGCCAAGAAGCCGGGATCTACGAGCAGTACTTC.

J is TRBJ2-1 and V is TRBV15; D is ambiguous. V was trimmed by 0 bases and J by 2 bases, leaving 8 bases between them. This CDR3 comprises 15 residues. Per germline, CDR1 LNHNV and CDR2 YYDKDF (reference sequence). The CDR3 DNA reads as TGTGCCACCAGCAGAGATTCAAGGCCCTACAATGAGCAGTTCTTC. As protein: CATSRDSRPYNEQFF.

The chain employs TRBV28 and TRBJ2-2; no definite D call. The CDR3 sequence is 16 residues long. The V gene's germline CDR1 is MDHEN and CDR2 SYDVKM. With 5 bases removed from V and 4 bases from J, the gap between germline ends came to 17 bases. DNA for the CDR3: TGTGCCAGCAGTCCCACCCTCCCGTTGGGCACCGGGGAGCTGTTTTTT. It encodes CASSPTLPLGTGELFF.

This chain links TRBV29-1 with TRBJ2-1, with 13 bases aligning to TRBD2. With 6 bases clipped from V and 3 bases from J, the junction kept 8 bases outside the gene matches. Germline V CDR1 and CDR2: SQVTM, ANQGSEA. This CDR3 spans 16 amino acids. CDR3 in amino acids: CSVIGLAGENYNEQFF. The CDR3 DNA follows: TGCAGCGTCATAGGACTAGCGGGAGAGAACTACAATGAGCAGTTCTTC.

The rearrangement joins TRBV7-9 to TRBJ2-1; 8 bases line up with TRBD2. J lost 8 bases, V lost 2 bases, and 8 bases had no gene match. Germline CDR1 SEHNR, CDR2 FQNEAQ (reference sequence). The CDR3 length is 15 residues. The CDR3 loop reads CASSLMSGRRDEQFF. For the CDR3, the DNA is TGTGCCAGCAGCTTAATGAGCGGGAGAAGGGATGAGCAGTTCTTC.

The rearrangement uses TRBV12-3 or TRBV12-4 and TRBJ2-7; D might be TRBD1 or TRBD2, each matching 5 bases. The V gene lost 6 bases and the J gene lost 9 bases, with 12 bases spanning the gap. The CDR3 consists of 11 residues. The CDR3 DNA sequence: TGTGCCAGCAGCGCCGGGACGCGGCAGTACTTC. The encoded protein is CASSAGTRQYF.

A single count supports this clonotype. The chain joins TRBV28 to TRBJ1-2; 7 bases map to TRBD1. The ends lost 4 bases at V and 5 bases at J; junction bases unmatched: 10. The germline V gene has CDR1 MDHEN and CDR2 SYDVKM. This CDR3 has 15 amino acids. The CDR3 spells CASSSADRVRYGYTF. The CDR3, as DNA: TGTGCCAGCAGTTCCGCTGACAGGGTCCGGTATGGCTACACCTTC.

The rearrangement uses TRBV4-2 and TRBJ1-4, with D perhaps TRBD1 (5 bases). The V gene lost 0 bases and the J gene lost 7 bases, with 15 bases spanning the gap. This CDR3 spans 16 amino acids. Germline V gives CDR1 LGHNA, CDR2 YNFKEQ. CDR3 DNA: TGTGCCAGCAGCCAAGAATTCCGACAGCAAGTTGAAAAACTGTTTTTT. Translation: CASSQEFRQQVEKLFF.

The chain uses TRBV18 and TRBJ2-2, with TRBD2 matching over 11 bases. Unmatched junction bases numbered 12, after V lost 5 bases and J lost 1 base. The germline V gene encodes CDR1 KGHSH and CDR2 LQKENI. The CDR3 sequence is 19 residues long. For the CDR3, the DNA is TGTGCCAGCTCAGGACGATGGCTAGCGGGAGGACTGAACACCGGGGAGCTGTTTTTT. It is translated as CASSGRWLAGGLNTGELFF.

This chain connects TRBV27 to TRBJ2-7; 8 bases align to TRBD2. Germline V lookup: CDR1 MNHEY, CDR2 SMNVEV (reference sequence). V was clipped by 4 bases and J by 7 bases; unmatched bases: 12. The CDR3 has 15 amino acids. The CDR3 DNA follows: TGTGCCAGCAGTTGGCGCGGTAGCGGGACGGGGGAGCAGTACTTC. Its translation is CASSWRGSGTGEQYF.

The chain employs TRBV18 and TRBJ2-3, with a weak D call TRBD2 (5 bases). The CDR3 contains 16 residues. Trimming left V 4 bases short and J 1 base short, with 15 bases between. Germline assignment: CDR1 KGHSH and CDR2 LQKENI. Here the CDR3 reads CASSLHRGLGTDTQYF. The DNA of the CDR3 is TGTGCCAGCTCACTCCACCGGGGTTTAGGCACAGATACGCAGTATTTT.